This entry features one TCR beta chain sequence. As yet, its antigen is unknown. The method was immunoSEQ multiplex PCR; TCRdb's version includes in-frame clones alone and lacks a portion of them. The sample includes 50,000 to 65,000 clones, 87% of them seen just once. This sample's time point: cycle 4 day 1 (C4D1), after more than five weeks of nivolumab. Each and every patient relapsed after autologous stem cell transplantation, and patients got differing brentuximab vedotin exposure. These data come from a study of PD-1 blockade in classical Hodgkin lymphoma. Overall study: Patients got intravenous nivolumab 3 mg/kg every 2 weeks.

This CDR3 contains 13 residues. Per germline, CDR1 SGHKS and CDR2 YYEKEE (reference sequence). J was trimmed by 10 bases and V by 0 bases; bases with no gene match: 6. Study-wide results and limits: Newly diagnosed and completely responding patients shared comparable baseline diversity.

The gene calls are TRBV5-5 and TRBJ1-1, with 7 positions matching TRBD1. The TCR was taken from a human donor with classical Hodgkin lymphoma. The sample here was peripheral blood mononuclear cells (PBMCs), taken before the fourth cycle of nivolumab. The CDR3 DNA is TGTGCCAGCAGCTTGGGACAGGGTCGAGTAGCTTTCTTT. Translation gives CASSLGQGRVAFF.